This entry lists 22 T cell receptor beta chains sequenced from one sample in a study of CD8+ T cells in alopecia areata. cDNA serving as the sequencing template came from extracted, reverse transcribed RNA. Sequencing was performed with immunoSEQ multiplex PCR; in TCRdb, only in-frame clones are kept and a portion is missing. Seen here are approximately 150,000 clones, about 61% observed once, and the top ten hold 15% to 20%. Regarding treatment: oral pan-JAK inhibitor, 5-10 mg twice daily. Sequenced material: CD4+ T cells sorted from blood, taken between weeks 55 and 65, from a patient treated with tofacitinib. The receptors were gathered from a human donor with alopecia areata.

This clone occurred once. The rearrangement links TRBV2 to TRBJ2-3; D is uncertain. This CDR3 comprises 11 residues. The V end was cut by 7 bases, the J end by 4 bases, with 6 bases between. Germline V lookup: CDR1 SNHLY, CDR2 FYNNEI. The CDR3 reads CASTFADTQYF. In DNA form, the CDR3 reads TGTGCCAGCACGTTTGCAGATACGCAGTATTTT.

The V gene is TRBV7-2, the J gene TRBJ2-6; no definite D call. This CDR3 has 15 residues. Trimming removed 5 bases at V and 4 bases at J, with 12 bases between. Germline V gives CDR1 SGHTA, CDR2 FQGNSA. The CDR3 DNA reads as TGTGCCAGCAGCCACGACGACACCGGGGCCAACGTCCTGACTTTC. The encoded protein is CASSHDDTGANVLTF.

This rearrangement joins TRBV2 to TRBJ1-1; D unclear. CDR1 SNHLY and CDR2 FYNNEI come from the germline V gene. This CDR3 has 15 residues. V was trimmed by 2 bases and J by 2 bases, leaving 12 bases between them. The CDR3 loop reads CASSELSRRNTEAFF. The DNA of the CDR3 is TGTGCCAGCAGTGAACTCTCGCGACGTAACACTGAAGCTTTCTTT.

The chain carries TRBV29-1 and TRBJ1-1; 7 nucleotides match TRBD1. Germline CDR1 is SQVTM and CDR2 is ANQGSEA. The length of the CDR3 is 14 residues. With V trimmed by 6 bases and J by 4 bases, 11 bases remained unmatched. The CDR3 DNA is TGCAGCGTCGACAGCCAGGGGGTGGGCACTGAAGCTTTCTTT. Amino acids: CSVDSQGVGTEAFF.

V is TRBV2 and J is TRBJ2-3, with 11 positions matching TRBD1. CDR1 and CDR2 from the germline V gene are SNHLY and FYNNEI. CDR3 length: 14 residues. V was clipped by 7 bases and J by 3 bases; unmatched bases: 3. CDR3 loop: CASTRDRGTDTQYF. CDR3 in DNA: TGTGCCAGCACCCGGGACAGGGGGACAGATACGCAGTATTTT.

This chain uses TRBV15 with TRBJ1-6; 9 bases are a match to TRBD1. This CDR3 region has 16 residues. Germline CDR1 reads LNHNV; CDR2 reads YYDKDF (reference sequence). Losses at the gene ends were 5 bases for V and 9 bases for J; bases not matched to a gene: 11. CDR3 amino acids: CATSPGTGTGSSPLHF. CDR3 in DNA: TGTGCCACCAGCCCTGGTACCGGGACAGGGAGTTCACCCCTCCACTTT.

The chain has TRBV19 and TRBJ2-7, with D possibly matching TRBD2 (6 bases). The CDR3 has 13 amino acids. CDR1 is LNHDA, CDR2 SQIVND, per germline (reference sequence). V was trimmed by 1 base and J by 7 bases, leaving 11 bases between them. DNA of the CDR3: TGTGCCAGTAGTATAGGAAGGGGAGGTGAGCAGTACTTC. It specifies CASSIGRGGEQYF.

This clone was observed a single time. The chain links TRBV4-2 to TRBJ2-5, with D unresolved. The germline V gene encodes CDR1 LGHNA and CDR2 YNFKEQ. The CDR3 spans 13 residues. Trimming took off 0 bases at V and 7 bases at J, with 9 bases between the two ends. CDR3 region: CASSQDPTGTQYF. The CDR3 DNA follows: TGTGCCAGCAGCCAAGATCCGACGGGGACCCAGTACTTC.

The chain employs TRBV12-5 and TRBJ1-2; 8 nucleotides line up with TRBD1. Unmatched junction bases numbered 3, after V lost 5 bases and J lost 4 bases. The CDR3 sequence is 13 residues long. The germline gives CDR1 LGHNT, CDR2 FRNRAP. In DNA, the CDR3 is TGTGCTAGTGGTCCCCAGGGGGCCTATGGCTACACCTTC. Translated: CASGPQGAYGYTF. Full variable domain (remainder filled in from reference TRBV12-5 and TRBJ1-2): DARVTQTPRHKVTEMGQEVTMRCQPILGHNTVFWYRQTMMQGLELLAYFRNRAPLDDSGMPKDRFSAEMPDATLATLKIQPSEPRDSAVYFCASGPQGAYGYTFGSGTRLTVV.

In this sample, this clone turned up many times. This rearrangement joins TRBV5-1 to TRBJ2-2, with 8 bases identical to TRBD1. J gave up 5 bases and V 6 bases, and 3 bases lay outside the gene matches. The CDR3 is 13 amino acids. Looked up from germline, CDR1 is SGHRS and CDR2 is YFSETQ. The CDR3 region is CASKTGETGELFF. The CDR3 DNA reads TGCGCCAGCAAGACAGGGGAGACCGGGGAGCTGTTTTTT.

J is TRBJ2-7 and V is TRBV9; a weak D match, TRBD1 (6 bases). Per germline, CDR1 SGDLS and CDR2 YYNGEE. The V end was cut by 0 bases, the J end by 3 bases, with 16 bases between. The CDR3 covers 16 residues. The CDR3: CASSVAVGGPRYEQYF. The CDR3 nucleotides read TGTGCCAGCAGCGTAGCAGTAGGGGGTCCTCGCTACGAGCAGTACTTC.

The chain combines TRBV15 with TRBJ2-7; TRBD2 might be the D (5 bases). The V gene's germline CDR1 is LNHNV and CDR2 YYDKDF (reference sequence). The CDR3 has 14 residues. Trimming pared 0 bases from V and 6 bases from J, leaving 12 bases between. Here the CDR3 DNA reads TGTGCCACCAGCAGAGATTACCGGGAAGGCGAGCAGTACTTC. It encodes CATSRDYREGEQYF.

The V gene is TRBV9, the J gene TRBJ1-1, with a possible D match to TRBD1 (5 bases). Trimming removed 2 bases at V and 4 bases at J, with 18 bases between. The CDR3 extends over 16 amino acids. CDR1 SGDLS and CDR2 YYNGEE come from the germline V gene. As DNA, the CDR3 is TGTGCCAGCAGCGTCTTGTCCGGACACCCGAGCACTGAAGCTTTCTTT. This gives the protein CASSVLSGHPSTEAFF.

This clone was counted between two and nine times. The chain carries TRBV30 and TRBJ2-1; the D gene is possibly TRBD2 (6 bases). The CDR3 totals 15 residues. In germline, CDR1 is GTSNPN, CDR2 SVGIG (reference sequence). Trimming removed 4 bases at V and 6 bases at J, with 19 bases between. The CDR3 DNA sequence: TGTGCCTGGACCGCTCGGAGGGGTTGGGGCAATGAGCAGTTCTTC. It codes for CAWTARRGWGNEQFF.

This clone was detected a few times. The chain couples TRBV10-3 to TRBJ1-3; D may be TRBD1 (5 bases). The CDR3 extends over 14 amino acids. Germline lookup yields CDR1 ENHRY and CDR2 SYGVKD. Trimming removed 4 bases at V and 2 bases at J, with 9 bases between. The CDR3 sequence is CAISGGSAGNTIYF. In DNA form, the CDR3 reads TGTGCCATCAGTGGGGGCAGTGCTGGAAACACCATATATTTT.

The chain couples TRBV30 to TRBJ2-2, with TRBD2 matching 14 bases. The CDR3 contains 18 residues. In germline, CDR1 is GTSNPN, CDR2 SVGIG (reference sequence). V was clipped by 2 bases and J by 1 base; unmatched bases: 6. The CDR3 bases are TGTGCCTGGAGTCCGCGACTAGCGGGGGGGAAGAACACCGGGGAGCTGTTTTTT. This encodes CAWSPRLAGGKNTGELFF.

The J gene is TRBJ2-7, the V gene TRBV29-1, with 7 positions matching TRBD1. V was clipped by 6 bases and J by 4 bases; unmatched bases: 6. The CDR3 covers 12 residues. The germline V gene has CDR1 SQVTM and CDR2 ANQGSEA. The DNA for the CDR3 is TGCAGCGTGTTACAGGGGCCGTACGAGCAGTACTTC. It translates to CSVLQGPYEQYF.

This sequence joins TRBV6-5 and TRBJ2-5, with a possible D match to TRBD2 (6 bases). CDR3 length: 14 amino acids. Germline CDR1 MNHEY, CDR2 SVGAGI. Trimming took 2 bases from V and 4 from J, leaving 11 bases between them. Here the CDR3 reads CASSYGAGLETQYF. For the CDR3, the DNA is TGTGCCAGCAGTTACGGTGCGGGGTTAGAGACCCAGTACTTC.

V gene TRBV7-2 combines with J gene TRBJ1-2; D gene ambiguous. The ends were cut back, 1 base at V and 4 bases at J, with 13 bases in the middle. The germline V gene has CDR1 SGHTA and CDR2 FQGNSA. The CDR3 consists of 15 residues. The CDR3 DNA sequence: TGTGCCAGCAGCTTAGATTTCGGAGGTGCCTATGGCTACACCTTC. It encodes CASSLDFGGAYGYTF.

This clone has more than one count but fewer than ten. This chain connects TRBV30 to TRBJ1-5; the D is unclear. This CDR3 is 15 amino acids long. CDR1 and CDR2 (germline): GTSNPN, SVGIG (reference sequence). V gave up 1 base and J gave up 4 bases, with 14 bases separating them. The CDR3 loop reads CAWSEGDGRNQPQHF. CDR3 DNA: TGTGCCTGGAGTGAGGGCGATGGGAGGAATCAGCCCCAGCATTTT.

The V and J genes are TRBV5-1 and TRBJ2-7, with a possible D match to TRBD1 (6 bases). Trimming left V 5 bases short and J 1 base short, with 10 bases between. Germline V CDR1 and CDR2: SGHRS, YFSETQ. The length of the CDR3 is 13 residues. The CDR3 DNA reads TGCGCCAGCAGATCGACAGGATCCTACGAGCAGTACTTC. As protein: CASRSTGSYEQYF.

The V gene is TRBV29-1, the J gene TRBJ2-7; 7 bases map to TRBD1. Germline V lookup: CDR1 SQVTM, CDR2 ANQGSEA. The CDR3 runs 13 residues. The V segment lost 4 bases and the J segment 3 bases; nucleotides outside the gene matches: 6. CDR3 sequence reads: CSVVWDSNYEQYF. The CDR3 DNA reads TGCAGCGTTGTGTGGGACAGCAACTACGAGCAGTACTTC.